This T cell receptor beta chain emerged from a study of cytomegalovirus exposure and HLA in healthy donors. Broader study findings: Reports credit the classifier with highly specific, highly sensitive diagnosis of cytomegalovirus status.

The donors comprised healthy bone marrow donors. On this clone itself: Its antigen is undetermined.

The PCR employed 60 Vbeta primers together with 13 Jbeta primers. Clones were read by immunoSEQ multiplex PCR, and TCRdb kept only the in-frame ones, dropping some. The repertoire holds 200,000 to 250,000 clones, more than 60% seen once, with around 2.8% in the top ten. The V end lost 4 bases, the J end lost 8 bases, and 16 bases lay between the germline ends. The CDR3 length is 14 residues. Per the germline V gene, CDR1 is SGHRS and CDR2 is YFSETQ. This TCR derives from a woman aged 60-75 years in good health and CMV-seropositive. Sequenced sample: PBMCs. The rearrangement links TRBV5-1 to TRBJ2-1; D perhaps matches TRBD2 (6 bases). The CDR3 protein is CASSRETSRYEQFF. CDR3 bases: TGCGCCAGCAGCAGAGAGACTAGTAGGTATGAGCAGTTCTTC.